Listed below are T cell receptor beta chains from one sample, sequenced in a study of blood T cells in healthy people across ages. TCRdb reprocessed the 5' RACE reads with MiXCR, giving one entry per CDR3 protein. Found here are 1.5 million to 2 million distinct CDR3 sequences, over 25% of them singletons; the top ten hold roughly 8%. Sequenced material: blood. All receptors come from a woman in her thirties in good health. The CDR3 runs from the conserved cysteine through the conserved F or W. The D gene is left open where the match is weak. Where a row states a size, it is once, few, many or the class of an expanded clone; other rows omit it.

size: .
V: TRBV2
J: TRBJ2-5
D: TRBD2
CDR3: CASSETSGSGYAETQYF
DNA: TGTGCCAGCAGCGAGACTAGCGGGAGTGGGTATGCAGAGACCCAGTACTTC

size: .
V: TRBV27
J: TRBJ2-2
D: TRBD2
CDR3: CVSSLSWGLAENTGELFF
DNA: TGTGTCAGCAGTTTATCTTGGGGACTAGCGGAGAACACCGGGGAGCTGTTTTTT

size: .
V: TRBV6-6
J: TRBJ1-4
D: .
CDR3: CASSPRMREKLFF
DNA: TGTGCCAGCAGCCCCAGGATGCGGGAAAAACTGTTTTTT

size: many
V: TRBV6-1
J: TRBJ2-4
D: TRBD2
CDR3: CASSEALPGGGDLAKNIQYF
DNA: TGTGCCAGCAGTGAAGCCCTCCCGGGAGGGGGAGATCTAGCCAAAAACATTCAGTACTTC

size: .
V: TRBV27
J: TRBJ2-1
D: TRBD2
CDR3: CASSPLRGVYNEQFF
DNA: TGTGCCAGCAGTCCCCTGCGGGGGGTATACAATGAGCAGTTCTTC

size: .
V: TRBV12-3/TRBV12-4
J: TRBJ1-5
D: TRBD1
CDR3: CASRDRGHQPQHF
DNA: TGTGCCAGCAGGGACAGGGGCCATCAGCCCCAGCATTTT

size: .
V: TRBV5-5
J: TRBJ1-4
D: .
CDR3: CASSLPRGGGNEKLFF
DNA: TGTGCCAGCAGCCTGCCGAGGGGGGGCGGGAATGAAAAACTGTTTTTT

size: .
V: TRBV10-3
J: TRBJ1-1
D: .
CDR3: CAISELGGLNTEAFF
DNA: TGTGCCATCAGTGAGTTGGGGGGGCTGAACACTGAAGCTTTCTTT

size: .
V: TRBV12-3/TRBV12-4
J: TRBJ1-5
D: TRBD1
CDR3: CASRLGQGSQPQHF
DNA: TGTGCCAGCAGACTGGGACAGGGCAGTCAGCCCCAGCATTTT

size: few
V: TRBV2
J: TRBJ1-2
D: TRBD1
CDR3: CASILGQGANYGYTF
DNA: TGTGCCAGCATACTGGGACAGGGGGCTAACTATGGCTACACCTTC

size: .
V: TRBV12-3/TRBV12-4
J: TRBJ2-5
D: .
CDR3: CASSFWLNNEQYF
DNA: TGTGCCAGCAGTTTTTGGCTTAACAATGAGCAGTACTTC

size: few
V: TRBV5-1
J: TRBJ2-5
D: .
CDR3: CASRGKGGETQYF
DNA: TGCGCCAGCAGAGGGAAAGGCGGGGAGACCCAGTACTTC

size: once
V: TRBV24-1
J: TRBJ2-3
D: TRBD1
CDR3: CATSVGQGEYTDTQYF
DNA: TGTGCCACCAGTGTGGGACAGGGAGAATACACAGATACGCAGTATTTT

size: .
V: TRBV14
J: TRBJ2-2
D: .
CDR3: CASSQGTEMNTGELFF
DNA: TGTGCCAGCAGCCAAGGAACAGAGATGAACACCGGGGAGCTGTTTTTT

size: .
V: TRBV14
J: TRBJ1-2
D: .
CDR3: CASSQGSGTVYGYTF
DNA: TGTGCCAGCAGCCAAGGGTCCGGGACGGTGTATGGCTACACCTTC

size: once
V: TRBV18
J: TRBJ2-7
D: .
CDR3: CVSSPQGYEQYF
DNA: TGTGTCAGCTCACCACAAGGTTACGAGCAGTACTTC

size: many
V: TRBV6-2/TRBV6-3
J: TRBJ2-7
D: .
CDR3: CASSYVPGQPPYEQYF
DNA: TGTGCCAGCAGTTACGTCCCGGGACAACCCCCCTACGAGCAGTACTTC

size: .
V: TRBV11-2
J: TRBJ2-3
D: .
CDR3: CASSSLLRGPDYRGGDTQYF
DNA: TGTGCCAGCAGCTCTCTACTGAGGGGGCCGGACTATAGGGGAGGGGATACGCAGTATTTT

size: .
V: TRBV7-9
J: TRBJ2-6
D: TRBD2
CDR3: CASSLGAGVAGANVLTF
DNA: TGTGCCAGCAGCTTAGGGGCGGGAGTCGCTGGGGCCAACGTCCTGACTTTC

size: once
V: TRBV20-1
J: TRBJ1-2
D: .
CDR3: CSAPDPQVGYGYTF
DNA: TGCAGTGCCCCTGACCCGCAGGTTGGGTATGGCTACACCTTC

size: few
V: TRBV7-2
J: TRBJ2-3
D: .
CDR3: CASSLIRGPTDTQYF
DNA: TGTGCCAGCAGCTTAATTCGGGGGCCCACAGATACGCAGTATTTT

size: .
V: TRBV7-8
J: TRBJ2-1
D: TRBD2
CDR3: CASNLVGTSGRLRSYNEQFF
DNA: TGTGCCAGCAACTTAGTTGGTACTAGCGGGAGGCTTCGGTCCTACAATGAGCAGTTCTTC

size: .
V: TRBV6-6
J: TRBJ2-3
D: .
CDR3: CASTIRSRLGTDTQYF
DNA: TGTGCCAGCACCATAAGGTCCCGCCTGGGCACAGATACGCAGTATTTT

size: many
V: TRBV28
J: TRBJ2-7
D: TRBD1
CDR3: CASSFHRDRSSSYEQYF
DNA: TGTGCCAGCAGTTTCCACCGGGACAGGTCTAGCTCCTACGAGCAGTACTTC

size: many
V: TRBV10-3
J: TRBJ2-7
D: .
CDR3: CAISGRLASYEQYF
DNA: TGTGCCATCAGTGGTCGTCTAGCCTCCTACGAGCAGTACTTC

size: .
V: TRBV4-3
J: TRBJ2-7
D: .
CDR3: CASSQVANGPSYEQYF
DNA: TGCGCCAGCAGCCAAGTAGCCAACGGCCCCTCCTACGAGCAGTACTTC

size: .
V: TRBV4-3
J: TRBJ2-7
D: TRBD2
CDR3: CASSQDLKRTSGPYEQYF
DNA: TGCGCCAGCAGCCAAGATCTCAAACGCACTAGCGGTCCCTACGAGCAGTACTTC

size: many
V: TRBV10-1
J: TRBJ2-7
D: TRBD2
CDR3: CASDPGTETGTSGGEQYF
DNA: TGTGCCAGCGATCCCGGGACTGAAACCGGGACTAGCGGGGGCGAGCAGTACTTC

size: few
V: TRBV5-1
J: TRBJ1-6
D: .
CDR3: CASTQLGSYNSPLHF
DNA: TGCGCCAGCACCCAATTGGGGTCCTATAATTCACCCCTCCACTTT

size: .
V: TRBV12-3/TRBV12-4
J: TRBJ2-1
D: TRBD2
CDR3: CASSNSGRLYNEQFF
DNA: TGTGCCAGCAGCAATAGCGGGAGGTTGTACAATGAGCAGTTCTTC

size: .
V: TRBV3-1
J: TRBJ1-2
D: .
CDR3: CASSPSIPYGYTF
DNA: TGTGCCAGCAGCCCCAGTATTCCCTATGGCTACACCTTC

size: .
V: TRBV10-3
J: TRBJ2-3
D: TRBD2
CDR3: CAISDPKGLAKRSQYF
DNA: TGTGCCATCAGTGACCCTAAAGGACTAGCTAAACGATCGCAGTATTTT

size: .
V: TRBV5-5
J: TRBJ2-5
D: .
CDR3: CASSLTAWYQETQYF
DNA: TGTGCCAGCAGCTTGACCGCTTGGTACCAAGAGACCCAGTACTTC

size: .
V: TRBV9
J: TRBJ2-7
D: TRBD1
CDR3: CASSPTGALSYEQYF
DNA: TGTGCCAGCAGCCCCACAGGGGCTTTGTCCTACGAGCAGTACTTC

size: many
V: TRBV6-6
J: TRBJ2-7
D: .
CDR3: CASSPARQGASEQYF
DNA: TGTGCCAGCAGTCCCGCCCGGCAGGGCGCTTCCGAGCAGTACTTC

size: few
V: TRBV5-1
J: TRBJ2-3
D: .
CDR3: CASSLGLFGSGSTDTQYF
DNA: TGCGCCAGCAGCTTGGGACTGTTCGGGTCGGGCAGCACAGATACGCAGTATTTT

size: .
V: TRBV11-2
J: TRBJ2-1
D: .
CDR3: CASSRGRGDYNEQFF
DNA: TGTGCCAGCAGCCGGGGGCGCGGTGACTACAATGAGCAGTTCTTC

size: many
V: TRBV20-1
J: TRBJ2-7
D: TRBD2
CDR3: CSARVLRTSGRDQPQYF
DNA: TGCAGTGCTAGAGTCCTTAGGACTAGCGGGAGAGACCAGCCGCAGTACTTC

size: .
V: TRBV7-3
J: TRBJ2-1
D: .
CDR3: CASSRTGLLGDEQFF
DNA: TGTGCCAGCAGCCGAACGGGTCTCTTGGGCGATGAGCAGTTCTTC

size: .
V: TRBV28
J: TRBJ1-1
D: TRBD1
CDR3: CASSLFSSLLQGATMNTEAFF
DNA: TGTGCCAGCAGTTTATTCAGCTCGCTATTACAGGGGGCAACCATGAACACTGAAGCTTTCTTT

size: .
V: TRBV20-1
J: TRBJ1-4
D: TRBD1
CDR3: CSAPDRWEKLFF
DNA: TGCAGTGCCCCGGACAGGTGGGAAAAACTGTTTTTT

size: few
V: TRBV3-1
J: TRBJ2-1
D: .
CDR3: CASSQWGLANSYNEQFF
DNA: TGTGCCAGCAGCCAATGGGGCTTAGCGAACTCCTACAATGAGCAGTTCTTC

size: .
V: TRBV5-1
J: TRBJ2-1
D: TRBD1
CDR3: CASSLNRGDQFF
DNA: TGCGCCAGCAGCCTCAACAGGGGCGATCAGTTCTTC

size: few
V: TRBV20-1
J: TRBJ2-7
D: TRBD2
CDR3: CSAAGDSSKQYF
DNA: TGCAGTGCCGCGGGGGACTCCTCGAAGCAGTACTTC